This T cell receptor beta chain was documented in a study of OX40 agonist ivuxolimab in advanced cancers. For the wider study: Ivuxolimab was an agonistic, fully human IgG2 monoclonal antibody directed against OX40 (CD134), a costimulatory receptor. Among the approximately 50 dose-escalation patients, 19 had hepatocellular carcinoma, roughly 15 melanoma, 9 renal cell carcinoma and 9 head and neck cancer. Intravenous ivuxolimab was administered to patients every 2 weeks at six dose levels: 0.01, 0.1, 0.3, 1.5, 3 and 10 mg/kg. Partial responses were achieved by three dose-escalation patients, of whom one had hepatocellular carcinoma and two had cutaneous melanoma. The monotherapy dose-escalation portion (N of about 52 patients) of the phase I ivuxolimab trial is reported in the paper. Prior anti-PD-1, anti-PD-L1 or anti-CTLA-4 therapy was permitted, and checkpoint inhibitors had been received by more than 35% of dose-escalation patients. A male proportion of under 85% and a mean age of approximately 62 years, ranging from 23 to 79, were recorded for the dose-escalation cohort. The point of sequencing TCRbeta in the periphery was to test whether ivuxolimab changed TCR sequence diversity and drove clonal T-cell expansion.

The trial excluded patients who had a history of autoimmune disease or were on systemic immunosuppression. Peripheral blood for TCR sequencing was collected from all dose cohorts at baseline, on cycle 4 day 1, and on cycle 7 day 1. Samples were obtained from an open-label, multicenter, first-in-human phase I dose-escalation trial of ivuxolimab. Adults with locally advanced or metastatic head and neck squamous cell, hepatocellular, melanoma or renal cell carcinoma were enrolled in the trial. Before TCR sequencing, CD4+ and CD8+ T cells were separately sorted from peripheral blood. From the germline V gene, CDR1 is MNHNS and CDR2 is SASEGT. The CDR3 covers 15 residues, taking in both the cysteine and the phenylalanine. The read is trimmed to its CDR3 DNA, 45 bases read in frame from base 1. V is pared back by 2 bases and J by 6 bases, with 15 bases lying between the germline termini. On this clone itself: The specificity of this receptor is unknown. Base qualities are not at hand, and no much larger clone is one base apart.

Genomic DNA was isolated from the sorted cells so that the TCRbeta CDR3 region could be sequenced. The immunoSEQ Assay was used to sequence the TCRbeta CDR3 regions. TCRdb stores this immuneACCESS table with in-frame sequences only. Part of the clones is absent; in the studies checked, under half of the shortfall reflects unresolved V genes, and no reason is known for the rest. Present in this sample are 25,000 to 35,000 clones, 84% of which were seen just once. Together, the top ten hold roughly 21% of the sample. Overall study outcomes, separate from this receptor: At doses from 0.1 to 3.0 mg/kg, clonal expansion was seen in both CD4+ and CD8+ blood T cells between baseline and week 6. Antigen specificity was not determined for the clonally expanded peripheral T cells. On average, CD8+ T cells showed more expanded clones than CD4+ T cells after ivuxolimab. Low levels of normalized T-cell clonal expansion were also shown by some nonresponding patients. In the 0.1-3.0 mg/kg groups, partial responders were among the patients with the lowest normalized peripheral clonal expansion, particularly in CD8+ T cells.

The rearranged chain carries TRBV6-1 and TRBJ2-3; possibly the D gene is TRBD2, per 6 matching bases. The receptor was derived from an adult with an advanced solid tumor such as melanoma, head and neck, liver or kidney cancer. The sample in question was CD4+ or CD8+ T cells sorted from blood, obtained in a trial of the OX40 agonist ivuxolimab. CDR3 protein: CASSERVTGADTQYF. The nucleotide sequence reads TGTGCCAGCAGTGAAAGAGTGACGGGAGCGGATACGCAGTATTTT.